This TCR beta chain was profiled in a study of blood T cell repertoires in COVID-19. Across the whole study: Samples taken during acute and convalescent COVID-19 were collected in the United States, Italy and Spain. PBMCs, B-cell-depleted T cells, or T cells provided the cDNA or gDNA that made up the material.

Authors' data handling: Reference gene primer amplification gave estimated nucleated cell counts. The method was immunoSEQ multiplex PCR; TCRdb's version includes in-frame clones alone and lacks a portion of them. Clone size and the V and J calls come from that table; the DNA yielded D and trimming. The sample yields approximately 300,000 clones, 80% to 90% seen once. Trimming took 6 bases from V and 0 from J, leaving 18 bases between them. CDR3 length: 17 residues. Germline V lookup: CDR1 LNHDA, CDR2 SQIVND (reference sequence). Specimen: peripheral blood. The rearrangement uses TRBV19 and TRBJ2-4; perhaps TRBD2 as D (5 bases). This TCR came from a man aged 18 to 29 who had recovered from COVID-19. Written as DNA, the CDR3 is TGTGCCAGTAGCCACAAGCGGAAGCAACTAGCCAAAAACATTCAGTACTTC. It is translated as CASSHKRKQLAKNIQYF. The full variable domain, rest sourced from reference TRBV19 and TRBJ2-4, is DGGITQSPKYLFRKEGQNVTLSCEQNLNHDAMYWYRQDPGQGLRLIYYSQIVNDFQKGDIAEGYSVSREKKESFPLTVTSAQKNPTAFYLCASSHKRKQLAKNIQYFGAGTRLSVL.